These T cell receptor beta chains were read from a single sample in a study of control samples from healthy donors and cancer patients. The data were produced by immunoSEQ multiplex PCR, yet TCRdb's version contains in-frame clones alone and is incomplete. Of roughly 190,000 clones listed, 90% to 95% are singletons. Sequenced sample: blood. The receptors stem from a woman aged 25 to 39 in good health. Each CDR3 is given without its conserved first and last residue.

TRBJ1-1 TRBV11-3 ASSLDAGGGANTEAF
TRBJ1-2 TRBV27 ASSLGGDYGYT
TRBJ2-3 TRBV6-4 ASSDRTGGTDTQY
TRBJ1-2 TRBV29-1 SVEDPRGPNYGYT
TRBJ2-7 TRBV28 ASSFGQGGTYEQY
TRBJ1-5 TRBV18 ASSPTVGPDQPQH
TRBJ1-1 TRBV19 ASSPRVGNTEAF
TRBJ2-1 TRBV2 ASSERGSYNEQF
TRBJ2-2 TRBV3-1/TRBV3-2 ASSHGNGELF
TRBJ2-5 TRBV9 ASSVGVAGGGQETQY
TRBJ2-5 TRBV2 ASSSSGVETQY
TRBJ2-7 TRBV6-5 ASSYSWTGGYEQY
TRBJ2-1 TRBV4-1 ASSQAGTSGAYEQF
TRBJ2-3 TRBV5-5 ASSSGGVNTDTQY
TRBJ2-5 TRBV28 ASSLLPVQETQY
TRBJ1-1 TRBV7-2 ASSLTGGNTEAF
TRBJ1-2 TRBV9 ASSVGAGGVYGYT
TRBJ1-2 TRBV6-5 ASRRQGKDGYT
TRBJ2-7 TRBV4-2 ASSQGSGSTYEQY
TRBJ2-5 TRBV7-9 ASSLAEGQETQY
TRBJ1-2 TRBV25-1 ASSEEAPLGYT
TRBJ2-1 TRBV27 ASKGGRAYNEQF
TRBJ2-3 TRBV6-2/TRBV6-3 ASSYGRASDTQY
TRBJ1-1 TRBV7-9 ASDTNTEAF
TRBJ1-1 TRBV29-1 SGGTGNTEAF
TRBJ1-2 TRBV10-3 AISETGGVYGYT
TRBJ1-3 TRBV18 ASSRVGQARSGNTIY
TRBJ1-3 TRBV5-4 ASSLQGGSGNTIY
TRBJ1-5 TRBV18 ASSQGLGQPQH
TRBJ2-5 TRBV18 ASSPPPPETQY
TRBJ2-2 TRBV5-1 ASSLGTANTGELF
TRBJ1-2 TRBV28 ASSATGPLSYGYT
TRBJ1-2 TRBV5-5 ASRAGQANYGYT
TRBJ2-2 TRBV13 ASSLGLAGVTGELF
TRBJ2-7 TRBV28 ASRAGQGTYEQY
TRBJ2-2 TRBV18 ASSPLNTGELF
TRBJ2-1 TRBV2 ASRWGNGYNEQF
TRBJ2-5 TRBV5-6 ASSWDRGQETQY